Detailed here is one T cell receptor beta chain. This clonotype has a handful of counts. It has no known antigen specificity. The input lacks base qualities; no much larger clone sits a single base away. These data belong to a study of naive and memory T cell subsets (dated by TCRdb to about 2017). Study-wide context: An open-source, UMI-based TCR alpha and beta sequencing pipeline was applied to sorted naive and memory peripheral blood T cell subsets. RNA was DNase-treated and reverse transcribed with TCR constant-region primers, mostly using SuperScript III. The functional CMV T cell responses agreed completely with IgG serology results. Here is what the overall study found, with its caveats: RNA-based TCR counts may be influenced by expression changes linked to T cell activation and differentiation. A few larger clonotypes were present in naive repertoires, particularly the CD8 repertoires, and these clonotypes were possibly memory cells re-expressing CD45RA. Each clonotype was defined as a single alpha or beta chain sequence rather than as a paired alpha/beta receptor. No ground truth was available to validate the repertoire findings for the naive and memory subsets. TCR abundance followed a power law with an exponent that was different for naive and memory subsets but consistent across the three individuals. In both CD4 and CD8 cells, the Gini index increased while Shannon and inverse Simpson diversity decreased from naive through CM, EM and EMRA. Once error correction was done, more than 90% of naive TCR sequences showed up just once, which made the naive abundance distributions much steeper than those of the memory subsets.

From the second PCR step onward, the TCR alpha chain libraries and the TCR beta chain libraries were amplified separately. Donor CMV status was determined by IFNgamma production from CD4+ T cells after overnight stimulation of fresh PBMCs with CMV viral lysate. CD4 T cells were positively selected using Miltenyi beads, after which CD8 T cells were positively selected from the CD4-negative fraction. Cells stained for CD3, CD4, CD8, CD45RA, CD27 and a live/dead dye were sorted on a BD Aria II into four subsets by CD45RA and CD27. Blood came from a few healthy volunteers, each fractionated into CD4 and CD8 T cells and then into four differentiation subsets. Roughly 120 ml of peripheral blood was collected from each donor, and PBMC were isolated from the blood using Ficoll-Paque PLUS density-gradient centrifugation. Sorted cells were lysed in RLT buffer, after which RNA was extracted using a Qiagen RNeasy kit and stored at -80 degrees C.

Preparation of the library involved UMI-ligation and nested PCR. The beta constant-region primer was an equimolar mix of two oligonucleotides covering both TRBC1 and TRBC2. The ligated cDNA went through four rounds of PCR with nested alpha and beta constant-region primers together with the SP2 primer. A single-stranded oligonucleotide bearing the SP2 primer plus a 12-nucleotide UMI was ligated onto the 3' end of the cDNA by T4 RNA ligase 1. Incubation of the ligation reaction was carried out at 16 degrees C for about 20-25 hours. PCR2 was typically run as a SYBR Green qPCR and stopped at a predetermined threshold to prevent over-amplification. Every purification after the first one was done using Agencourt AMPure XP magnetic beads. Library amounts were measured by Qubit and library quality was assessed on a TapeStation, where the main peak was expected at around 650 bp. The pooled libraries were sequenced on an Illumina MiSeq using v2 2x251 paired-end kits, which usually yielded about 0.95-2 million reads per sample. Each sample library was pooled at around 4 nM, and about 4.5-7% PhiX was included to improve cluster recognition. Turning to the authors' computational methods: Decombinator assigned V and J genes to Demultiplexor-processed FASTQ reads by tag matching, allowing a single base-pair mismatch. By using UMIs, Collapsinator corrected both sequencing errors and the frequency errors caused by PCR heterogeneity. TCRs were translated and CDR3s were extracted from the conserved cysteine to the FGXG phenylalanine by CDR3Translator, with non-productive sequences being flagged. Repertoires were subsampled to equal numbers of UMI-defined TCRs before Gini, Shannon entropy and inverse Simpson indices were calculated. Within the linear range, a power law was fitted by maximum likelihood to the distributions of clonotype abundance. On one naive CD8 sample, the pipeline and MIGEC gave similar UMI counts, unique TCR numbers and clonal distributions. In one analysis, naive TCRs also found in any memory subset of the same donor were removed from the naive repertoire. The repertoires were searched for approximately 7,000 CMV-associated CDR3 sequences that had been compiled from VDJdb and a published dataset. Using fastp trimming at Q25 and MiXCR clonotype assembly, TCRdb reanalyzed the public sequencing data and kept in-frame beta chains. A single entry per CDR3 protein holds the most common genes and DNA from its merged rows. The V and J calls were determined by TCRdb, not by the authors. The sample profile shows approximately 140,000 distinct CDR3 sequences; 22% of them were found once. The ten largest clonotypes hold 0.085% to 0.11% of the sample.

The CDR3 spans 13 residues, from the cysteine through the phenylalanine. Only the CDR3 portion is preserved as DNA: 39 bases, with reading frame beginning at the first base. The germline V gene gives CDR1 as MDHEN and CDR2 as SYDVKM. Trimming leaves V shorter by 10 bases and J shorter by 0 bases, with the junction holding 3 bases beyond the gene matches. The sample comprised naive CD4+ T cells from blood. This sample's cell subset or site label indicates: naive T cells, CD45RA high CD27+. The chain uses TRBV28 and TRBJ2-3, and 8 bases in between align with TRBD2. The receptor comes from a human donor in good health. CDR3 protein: CATWTSSTDTQYF. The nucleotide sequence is TGTGCCACGTGGACTAGCAGCACAGATACGCAGTATTTT.